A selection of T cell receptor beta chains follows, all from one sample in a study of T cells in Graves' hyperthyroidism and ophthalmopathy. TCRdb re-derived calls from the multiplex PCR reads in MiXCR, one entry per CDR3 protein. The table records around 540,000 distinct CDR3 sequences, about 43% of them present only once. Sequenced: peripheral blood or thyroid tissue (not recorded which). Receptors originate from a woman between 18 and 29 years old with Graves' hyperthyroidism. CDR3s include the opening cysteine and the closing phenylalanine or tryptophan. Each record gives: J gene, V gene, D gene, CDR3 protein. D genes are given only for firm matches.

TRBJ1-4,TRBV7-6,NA,CASSLSTDEKLFF
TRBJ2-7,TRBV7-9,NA,CASSLVGTLTEQYF
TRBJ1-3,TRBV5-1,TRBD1,CASQTGASSGNTIYF
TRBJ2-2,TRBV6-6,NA,CASSYGQENTGELFF
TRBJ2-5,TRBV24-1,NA,CATSATGTGEETQYF
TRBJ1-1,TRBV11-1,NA,CASREPGSEAFF
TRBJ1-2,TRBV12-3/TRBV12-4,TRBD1,CASSYQQGAYGYTF
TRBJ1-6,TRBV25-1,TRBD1,CASSMDRGYSPLHF
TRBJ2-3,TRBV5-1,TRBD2,CASSFRTSGTTHTQYF
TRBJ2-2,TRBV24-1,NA,CATSGLANGNTGELFF
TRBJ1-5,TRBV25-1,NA,CASSEGDGNQPQHF
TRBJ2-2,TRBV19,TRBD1,CASSRPGQGRFGELFF
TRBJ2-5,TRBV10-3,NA,CASSTEWETQYF
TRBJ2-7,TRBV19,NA,CASSIRDTRDEQYF
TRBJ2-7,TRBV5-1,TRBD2,CASSFKLAGAEQYF
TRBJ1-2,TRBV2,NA,CASRDRTNYGYTF
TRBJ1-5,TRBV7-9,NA,CASSPEGGSGPQHF
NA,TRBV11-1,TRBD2,CASSTGLAGTDTQYF
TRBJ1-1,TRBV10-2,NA,CASSESGTGRLWEAFF
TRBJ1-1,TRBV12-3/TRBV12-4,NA,CASSWWDGEAFF
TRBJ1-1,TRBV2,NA,CASSDGSNTEAFF
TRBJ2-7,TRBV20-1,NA,CSARGWGEQYF
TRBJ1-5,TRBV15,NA,CATSSDGMRPQHF
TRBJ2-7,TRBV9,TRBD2,CASSVGTSGEAGEQYF
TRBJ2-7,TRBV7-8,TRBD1,CASSLVRQGREQYF
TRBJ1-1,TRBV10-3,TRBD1,CAMGTGVNTEAFF
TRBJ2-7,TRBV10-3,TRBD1,CASSYRTGDEQYF
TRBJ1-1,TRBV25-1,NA,CATPMNTEAFF
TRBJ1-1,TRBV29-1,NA,CSLVEGNTEAFF
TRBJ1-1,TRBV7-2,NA,CASSARGTMNTEAFF
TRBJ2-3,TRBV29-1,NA,CSVGSGTSTDTQYF
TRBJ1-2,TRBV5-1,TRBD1,CASSPGTDNYGYTF
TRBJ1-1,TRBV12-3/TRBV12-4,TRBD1,CASSIRTGNTEAFF
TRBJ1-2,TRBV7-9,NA,CASSPVNRVYGYTF
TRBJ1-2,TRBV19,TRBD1,CASSASDRAIYGYTF
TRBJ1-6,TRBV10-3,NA,CAISVGRNYNSPLHF
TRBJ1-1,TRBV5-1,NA,CASSLGGTLEAFF
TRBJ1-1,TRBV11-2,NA,CASSPSIAGLNTEAFF
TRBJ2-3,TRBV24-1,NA,CATSDLPGRSTDTQYF
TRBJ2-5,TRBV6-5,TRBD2,CASSSGSETQYF
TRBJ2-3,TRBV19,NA,CASRDRGTSTDTQYF
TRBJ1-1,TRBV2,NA,CASSDTGGAENTEAFF
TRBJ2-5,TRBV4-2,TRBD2,CASSQETLAGQETQYF